The following is a T cell receptor beta chain sequence with its context. These data belong to a study of blood T cell repertoires in COVID-19. Participants were placed into cohorts based on the clinical history they reported. Either two negative PCRs, clearance, or symptom resolution qualified Cohort 3 donors as recovered. CDR3 length: 14 amino acids. Germline loops: CDR1 SGHRS, CDR2 YFSETQ. V was clipped by 4 bases and J by 8 bases, with 18 bases between them. Study processing details: The assay estimated nucleated cells by amplifying reference gene primers. Sequencing was performed with immunoSEQ multiplex PCR; in TCRdb, only in-frame clones are kept and a portion is missing. V, J and clone size reflect that table, while D and trimming were determined from the DNA. The table lists around 360,000 clones, roughly nine tenths of them singletons, with about 2.7% in the top ten.

The genes are TRBV5-1 and TRBJ1-2; possible D gene TRBD1, 5 bases. Material: PBMCs or T cells enriched from blood (not recorded which). The sequence was collected from a woman in her 30s who had recovered from COVID-19. The CDR3 nucleotides read TGCGCCAGCAGCCCCCAAGTGGAGGGGATCGGCTACACCTTC. It translates to CASSPQVEGIGYTF.